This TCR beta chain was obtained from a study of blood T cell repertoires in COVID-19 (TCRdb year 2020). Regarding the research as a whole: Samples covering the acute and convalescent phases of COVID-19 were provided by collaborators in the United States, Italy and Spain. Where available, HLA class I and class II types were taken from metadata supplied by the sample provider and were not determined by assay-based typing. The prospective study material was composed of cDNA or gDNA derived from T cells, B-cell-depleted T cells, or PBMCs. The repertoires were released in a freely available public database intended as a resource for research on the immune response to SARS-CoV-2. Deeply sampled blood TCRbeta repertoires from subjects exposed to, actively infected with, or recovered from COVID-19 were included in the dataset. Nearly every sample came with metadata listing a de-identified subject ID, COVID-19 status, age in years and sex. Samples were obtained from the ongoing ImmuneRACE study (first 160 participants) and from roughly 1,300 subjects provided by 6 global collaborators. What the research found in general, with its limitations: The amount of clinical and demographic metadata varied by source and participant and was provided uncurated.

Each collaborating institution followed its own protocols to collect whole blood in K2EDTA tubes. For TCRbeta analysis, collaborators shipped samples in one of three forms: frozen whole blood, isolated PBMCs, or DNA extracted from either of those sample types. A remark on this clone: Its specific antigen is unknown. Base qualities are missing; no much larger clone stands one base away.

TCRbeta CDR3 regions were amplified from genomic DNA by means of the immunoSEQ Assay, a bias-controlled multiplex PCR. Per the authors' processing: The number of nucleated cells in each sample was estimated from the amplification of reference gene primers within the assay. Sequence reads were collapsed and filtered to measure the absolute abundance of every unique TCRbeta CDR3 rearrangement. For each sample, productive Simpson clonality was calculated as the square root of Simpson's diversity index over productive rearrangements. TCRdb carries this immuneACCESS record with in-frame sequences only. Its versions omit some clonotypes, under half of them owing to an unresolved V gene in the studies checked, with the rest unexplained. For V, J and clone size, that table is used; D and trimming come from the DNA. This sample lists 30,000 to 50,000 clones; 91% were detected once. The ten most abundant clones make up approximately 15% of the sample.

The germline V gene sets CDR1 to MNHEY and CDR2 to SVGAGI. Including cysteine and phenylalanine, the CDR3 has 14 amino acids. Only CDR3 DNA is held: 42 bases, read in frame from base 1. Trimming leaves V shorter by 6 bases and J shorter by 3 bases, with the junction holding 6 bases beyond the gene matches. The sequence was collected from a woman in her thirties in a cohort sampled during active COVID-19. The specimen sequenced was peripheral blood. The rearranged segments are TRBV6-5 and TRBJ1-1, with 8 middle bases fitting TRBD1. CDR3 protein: CASSQGAGHTEAFF. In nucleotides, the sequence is TGTGCCAGCAGCCAGGGGGCAGGACACACTGAAGCTTTCTTT.